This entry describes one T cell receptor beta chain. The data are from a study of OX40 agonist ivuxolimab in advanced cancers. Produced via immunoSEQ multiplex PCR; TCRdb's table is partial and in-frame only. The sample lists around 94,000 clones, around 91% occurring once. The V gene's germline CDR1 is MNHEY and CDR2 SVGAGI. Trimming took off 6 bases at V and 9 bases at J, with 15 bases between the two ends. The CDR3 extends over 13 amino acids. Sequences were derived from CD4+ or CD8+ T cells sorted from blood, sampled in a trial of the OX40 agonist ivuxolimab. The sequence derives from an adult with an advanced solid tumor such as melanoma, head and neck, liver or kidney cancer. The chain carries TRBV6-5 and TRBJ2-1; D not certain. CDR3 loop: CASRALRDTEQFF. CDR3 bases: TGTGCCAGCAGAGCACTTAGGGATACTGAGCAGTTCTTC.